This T cell receptor (beta chain) was retrieved from a study of blood T cell repertoires in COVID-19. Study context: PBMCs, B-cell-depleted T cells, or T cells provided the cDNA or gDNA that made up the material.

Followed over time, Seattle patients had been enrolled while infection was active. The CDR3 runs 13 residues. The germline V gene encodes CDR1 MGHRA and CDR2 YSYEKL. The V and J ends lost 2 bases and 6 bases respectively, with 10 bases between them. Profiled with immunoSEQ multiplex PCR; TCRdb holds only in-frame clones, not every one. The data show over 200,000 clones, around nine tenths seen once. The V call is TRBV4-1, the J call TRBJ1-1; a possible D gene is TRBD1 (5 bases). Sequencing used peripheral blood. The receptor was derived from a man aged 55 to 70 with COVID-19, enrolled during active disease. The CDR3 sequence is CASSQIGAAEAFF. The DNA for the CDR3 is TGCGCCAGCAGCCAAATAGGGGCCGCTGAAGCTTTCTTT.